The rows below give T cell receptor beta chains drawn from one sample of a study of cytomegalovirus exposure and HLA in healthy donors. Repertoires were generated with immunoSEQ multiplex PCR, while TCRdb's copy carries only in-frame clones and drops some. The sample yields 95,000 to 150,000 clones, about 8% seen once. The sequenced sample was PBMCs. The origin of the receptors is a woman aged 35 to 49 in good health and CMV-seropositive. Each CDR3 is given with its conserved first and last residue. Fields, in order: clone size, V gene, D gene, J gene, CDR3 DNA, CDR3 protein. D genes are given only for firm matches. The size field is filled for only some rows; it gives once, few, many or a size class.

>few|TRBV11-2|-|TRBJ2-7
TGTGCCAGCAGCCCACTAGGCGAGCAGTACTTC
CASSPLGEQYF
>many|TRBV6-6|-|TRBJ2-3
TGTGCCAGCAGTTATAACCCTCAGCGGGATACGCAGTATTTT
CASSYNPQRDTQYF
>few|TRBV5-1|-|TRBJ1-1
TGCGCCAGCAGCCTAATAGAGGGCTCGAACACTGAAGCTTTCTTT
CASSLIEGSNTEAFF
>few|TRBV29-1|-|TRBJ1-2
TGCAGCGTTGATGCAGAAGAGGCCTATGGCTACACCTTC
CSVDAEEAYGYTF
>-|TRBV5-5|TRBD1|TRBJ2-7
TGTGCCAGCAGCTTGGCTACAGGGGGGATCAACTACGAGCAGTACTTC
CASSLATGGINYEQYF
>-|TRBV29-1|-|TRBJ2-7
TGCAGCGTTGTTGAACGGGGGAGCTACGAGCAGTACTTC
CSVVERGSYEQYF
>few|TRBV15|TRBD1|TRBJ2-5
TGTGCCACCAGCAGAACCCGGGACAGGGATAGGGAGACCCAGTACTTC
CATSRTRDRDRETQYF
>few|TRBV4-1|-|TRBJ1-4
TGTGCCAGCAGACCCTTCGGGGGGGGAAGGGAACTGTTTTTT
CASRPFGGGRELFF
>few|TRBV9|TRBD2|TRBJ2-5
TGTGCCAGCAGCACCCGCCCTAGCGGGGAGACCCAGTACTTC
CASSTRPSGETQYF
>-|TRBV5-4|TRBD2|TRBJ2-3
TGTGCCAGCAGCTTAAGCCTAGCGGGGGGGGATACGCAGTATTTT
CASSLSLAGGDTQYF
>-|TRBV7-8|TRBD1|TRBJ2-2
TGTGCCAGCAGCTTCCGGGACAGGGGCACCGGGGAGCTGTTTTTT
CASSFRDRGTGELFF
>-|TRBV6-5|-|TRBJ2-6
TGTGCCAGCAGTTACCGGGGTGCTGGGGCCAACGTCCTGACTTTC
CASSYRGAGANVLTF
>-|TRBV7-6|TRBD1|TRBJ2-7
TGTGCCAGCAGCTCATACCGGGACAGGGGGAACGAGCAGTACTTC
CASSSYRDRGNEQYF
>-|TRBV29-1|TRBD2|TRBJ2-2
TGCAGCGTGTCCATAGCGGGGGCGAACACCGGGGAGCTGTTTTTT
CSVSIAGANTGELFF
>-|TRBV6-6|-|TRBJ1-5
TGTGCCAGCAGTTGGTCCGGAGATCAGCCCCAGCATTTT
CASSWSGDQPQHF
>-|TRBV5-4|-|TRBJ1-1
TGTGCCAGCAGCTCGGTGGGGGCAGAGCCTGAAGCTTTCTTT
CASSSVGAEPEAFF
>-|TRBV19|-|TRBJ1-6
TGTGCCAGTAGCCGCAGTAGGGCAGGGTACCGCTTGGGGAATTCACCCCTCCACTTT
CASSRSRAGYRLGNSPLHF
>-|TRBV4-1|-|TRBJ2-3
TGCGCCAGCAGCCGCCCCGGGGAAAGAGATACGCAGTATTTT
CASSRPGERDTQYF
>-|TRBV9|TRBD2|TRBJ2-4
TGTGCCAGCAGCGTAGAATTAGCGGGGGTAAAAAACATTCAGTACTTC
CASSVELAGVKNIQYF
>few|TRBV7-9|-|TRBJ2-1
TGTGCCAGCAGCGCCCGAGCCCTCTACAATGAGCAGTTCTTC
CASSARALYNEQFF
>-|TRBV7-6|-|TRBJ2-7
TGTGCCAGCAGCATACCGGCTCTTTTAGGGGTACAGTACTTC
CASSIPALLGVQYF
>few|TRBV7-9|TRBD1|TRBJ1-2
TGTGCCAGCAGCTCCTTAGACAGGGACTATGGCTACACCTTC
CASSSLDRDYGYTF
>-|TRBV18|-|TRBJ1-6
TGTGCCAGCTCACCACAGGGAAGCGGAATTAATTCACCCCTCCACTTT
CASSPQGSGINSPLHF
>few|TRBV5-6|-|TRBJ1-2
TGTGCCAGCACCACCCGGGACATTGTCTATGGCTACACCTTC
CASTTRDIVYGYTF
>few|TRBV30|-|TRBJ2-7
TGTGCCTGGAGTCGTTCCTACGAGCAGTACTTC
CAWSRSYEQYF
>-|TRBV11-2|-|TRBJ2-7
TGTGCCAGCAGCTTAGATGATTACAGTTCCTACGAGCAGTACTTC
CASSLDDYSSYEQYF
>-|TRBV7-2|-|TRBJ1-1
TGTGACAGCAGCTTAGGCGGGGACACTGAAGCTTTCTTT
CDSSLGGDTEAFF
>-|TRBV28|-|TRBJ1-4
TGTGCCAGCAGTACCCAGGGGAAACCTAATGAAAAACTGTTTTTT
CASSTQGKPNEKLFF
>-|TRBV4-2|-|TRBJ2-7
TGTGCCAGCAGCCAAGATCTGCGGGGCGCATATGCTACCTACGAGCAGTACTTC
CASSQDLRGAYATYEQYF
>few|TRBV9|-|TRBJ2-1
TGTGCCAGCAGCGTAGGTCTTTTCGATGAGCAGTTCTTC
CASSVGLFDEQFF
>few|TRBV5-6|-|TRBJ2-7
TGTGCCAGCAGCGGGTTGGAGGCAGGTGCAGGCTACGAGCAGTACTTC
CASSGLEAGAGYEQYF
>few|TRBV27|-|TRBJ1-4
TGTGCCACCGCATTTTCATACAGGTCAACTAATGAAAAACTGTTTTTT
CATAFSYRSTNEKLFF
>-|TRBV18|TRBD1|TRBJ1-6
TGTGCCAGCTCGTCCGGGACAGGGAATTCACCCCTCCACTTT
CASSSGTGNSPLHF
>-|TRBV5-1|TRBD2|TRBJ2-3
TGCGCCAGCAGCCGGACTAGCGGGGGGTCCACAGATACGCAGTATTTT
CASSRTSGGSTDTQYF
>-|TRBV6-1|TRBD2|TRBJ2-2
TGTGCCAGCAGTGTGAAGACTAGCGGGGGGCCCGGGGAGCTGTTTTTT
CASSVKTSGGPGELFF
>-|TRBV7-6|TRBD1|TRBJ1-1
TGTGCCAGCAGCTTAGGCCCAGGGGGCGGCATGAACACTGAAGCTTTCTTT
CASSLGPGGGMNTEAFF